This T cell receptor (beta chain) was sequenced for a study of blood T cell repertoires in COVID-19. As for the study in general: Acute and convalescent COVID-19 specimens originated in the United States, Italy and Spain. T cells, B-cell-depleted T cells, or PBMCs provided the cDNA or gDNA that served as material.

The table came from immunoSEQ multiplex PCR; TCRdb's copy has only in-frame clones and leaves some out. The table has approximately 240,000 clones, under 95% seen once. Remarks on this clone: One end of the junction fails to match germline, which may point to a read error.

The sequencing sample was made of PBMCs or T cells enriched from blood (not recorded which). The TCR was taken from a woman aged 18-29 years who had recovered from COVID-19.

CDR3 sequence reads: CASSDSARAGEGYTF. In nucleotides, the CDR3 is TGTGCCAGCAGTGACTCCGCAAGGGCAGGGGAAGGCTACACCTTC. The V and J genes are TRBV6-2 or TRBV6-3 and TRBJ1-2; maybe TRBD1 (6 bases). CDR3 length: 15 residues. Germline V gives CDR1 MNHEY, CDR2 SVGEGT.